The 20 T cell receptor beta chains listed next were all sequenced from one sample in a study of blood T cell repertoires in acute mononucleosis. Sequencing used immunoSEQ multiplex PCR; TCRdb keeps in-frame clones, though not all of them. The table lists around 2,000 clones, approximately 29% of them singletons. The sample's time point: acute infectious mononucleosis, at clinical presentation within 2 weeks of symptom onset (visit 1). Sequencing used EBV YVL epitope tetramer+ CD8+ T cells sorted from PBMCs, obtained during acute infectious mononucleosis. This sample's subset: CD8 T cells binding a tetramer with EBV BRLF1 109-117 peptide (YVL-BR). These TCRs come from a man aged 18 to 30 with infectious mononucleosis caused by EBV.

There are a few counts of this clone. The CDR3 sequence: CASRPWGGTGELFF. The DNA for the CDR3 is TGTGCCAGCAGACCCTGGGGAGGGACCGGGGAGCTGTTTTTT. The rearrangement joins TRBV7-3 to TRBJ2-2; TRBD2 agrees at 7 bases. The CDR3 loop spans 14 amino acids. The trim removed 6 bases at V and 5 bases at J, leaving 6 bases unmatched. Germline-derived CDR1 and CDR2 are SGHTA and FQGTGA.

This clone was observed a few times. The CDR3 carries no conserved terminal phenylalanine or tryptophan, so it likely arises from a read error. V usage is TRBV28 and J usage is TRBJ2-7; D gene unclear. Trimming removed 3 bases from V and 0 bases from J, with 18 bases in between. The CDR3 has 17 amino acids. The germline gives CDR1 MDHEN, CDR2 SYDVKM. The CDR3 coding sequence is TGTGCCAGCAGTTTCACCCGAAGTATGACGGTCTCCTACGAGCAGTACCTC. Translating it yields CASSFTRSMTVSYEQYL.

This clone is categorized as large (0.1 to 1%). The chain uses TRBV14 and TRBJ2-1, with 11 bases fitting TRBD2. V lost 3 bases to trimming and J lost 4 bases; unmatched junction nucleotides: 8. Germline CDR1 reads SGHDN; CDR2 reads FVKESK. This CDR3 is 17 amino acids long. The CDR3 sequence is CASSHSTSGSRYNEQFF. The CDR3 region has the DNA TGTGCCAGCAGCCACAGTACTAGCGGGAGCCGATACAATGAGCAGTTCTTC.

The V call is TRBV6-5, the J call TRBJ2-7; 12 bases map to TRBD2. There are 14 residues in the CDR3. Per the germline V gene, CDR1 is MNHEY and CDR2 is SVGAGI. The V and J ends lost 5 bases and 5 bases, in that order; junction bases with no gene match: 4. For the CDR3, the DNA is TGTGCCAGCAGTGGACTAGCGGGAAAGGACGAGCAGTACTTC. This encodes CASSGLAGKDEQYF.

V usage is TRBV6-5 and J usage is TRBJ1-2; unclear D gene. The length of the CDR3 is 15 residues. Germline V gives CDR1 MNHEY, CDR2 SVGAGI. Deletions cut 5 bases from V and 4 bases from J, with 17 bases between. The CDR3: CASSALLGSGYGYTF. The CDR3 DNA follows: TGTGCCAGCAGTGCCCTACTGGGATCGGGCTATGGCTACACCTTC.

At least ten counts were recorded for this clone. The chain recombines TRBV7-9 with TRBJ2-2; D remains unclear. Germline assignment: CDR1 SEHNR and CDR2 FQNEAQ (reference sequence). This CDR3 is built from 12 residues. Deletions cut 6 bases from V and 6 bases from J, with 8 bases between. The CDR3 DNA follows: TGTGCCAGCAGACAAACGTCCGGGGAGCTGTTTTTT. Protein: CASRQTSGELFF.

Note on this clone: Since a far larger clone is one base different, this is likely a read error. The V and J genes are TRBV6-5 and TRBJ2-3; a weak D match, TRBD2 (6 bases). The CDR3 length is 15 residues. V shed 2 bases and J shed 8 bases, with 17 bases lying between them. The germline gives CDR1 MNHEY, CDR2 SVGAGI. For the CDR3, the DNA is TGTGCCAGCAGTTACGTAGGACTACTTGGAGGTACGCAGTATTTT. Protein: CASSYVGLLGGTQYF.

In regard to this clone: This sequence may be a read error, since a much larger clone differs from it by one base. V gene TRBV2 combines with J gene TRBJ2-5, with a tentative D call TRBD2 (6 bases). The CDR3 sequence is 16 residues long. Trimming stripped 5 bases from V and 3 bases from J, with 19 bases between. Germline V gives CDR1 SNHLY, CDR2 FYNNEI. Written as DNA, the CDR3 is TGTGCCAGCAGTTTATTTGTCGGGAGCGGCGAAGAGACCCAGTACTTC. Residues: CASSLFVGSGEETQYF.

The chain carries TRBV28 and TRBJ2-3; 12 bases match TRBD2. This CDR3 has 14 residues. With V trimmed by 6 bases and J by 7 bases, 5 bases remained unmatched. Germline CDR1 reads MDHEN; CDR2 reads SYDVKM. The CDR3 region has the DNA TGTGCCAGCAGACGACTAGCGGGAGCCTATACGCAGTATTTT. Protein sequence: CASRRLAGAYTQYF.

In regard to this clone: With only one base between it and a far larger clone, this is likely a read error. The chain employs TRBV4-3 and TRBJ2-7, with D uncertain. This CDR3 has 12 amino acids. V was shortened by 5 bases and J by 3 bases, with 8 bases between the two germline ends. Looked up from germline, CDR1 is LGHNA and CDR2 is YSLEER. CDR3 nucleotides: TGCGCCAGCAGCTTGTACAGCTACGAGCAGTACTTC. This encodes CASSLYSYEQYF.

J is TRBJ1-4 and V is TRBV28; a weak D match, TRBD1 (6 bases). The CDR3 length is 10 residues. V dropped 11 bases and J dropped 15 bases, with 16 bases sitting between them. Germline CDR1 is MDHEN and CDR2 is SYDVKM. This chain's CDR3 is CACKPTGMFF. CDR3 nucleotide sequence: TGTGCCTGTAAACCTACAGGGATGTTTTTT.

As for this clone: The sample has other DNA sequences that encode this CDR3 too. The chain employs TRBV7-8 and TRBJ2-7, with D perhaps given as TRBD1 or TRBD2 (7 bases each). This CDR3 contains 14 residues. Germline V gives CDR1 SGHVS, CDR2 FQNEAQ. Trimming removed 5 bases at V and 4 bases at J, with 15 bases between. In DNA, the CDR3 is TGTGCCAGCAGCCCAGCAGGGGGGGGGTACGAGCAGTACTTC. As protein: CASSPAGGGYEQYF.

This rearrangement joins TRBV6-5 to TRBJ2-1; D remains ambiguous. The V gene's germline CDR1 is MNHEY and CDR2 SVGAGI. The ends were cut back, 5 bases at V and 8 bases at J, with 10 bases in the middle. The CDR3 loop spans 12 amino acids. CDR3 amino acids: CASSLIYDEQFF. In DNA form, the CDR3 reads TGTGCCAGCAGTCTAATTTACGATGAGCAGTTCTTC.

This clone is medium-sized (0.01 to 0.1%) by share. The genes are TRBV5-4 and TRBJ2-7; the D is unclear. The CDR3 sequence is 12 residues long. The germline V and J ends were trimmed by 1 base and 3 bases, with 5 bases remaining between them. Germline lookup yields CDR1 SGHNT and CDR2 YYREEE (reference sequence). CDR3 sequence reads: CASSLYSYEQYF. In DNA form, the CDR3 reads TGTGCCAGCAGCTTGTACAGCTACGAGCAGTACTTC.

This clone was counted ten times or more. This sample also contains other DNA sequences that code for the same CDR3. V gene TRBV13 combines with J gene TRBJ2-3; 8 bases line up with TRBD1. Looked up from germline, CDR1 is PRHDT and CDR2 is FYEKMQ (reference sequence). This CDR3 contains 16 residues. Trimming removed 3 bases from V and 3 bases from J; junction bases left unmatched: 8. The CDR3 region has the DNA TGTGCCAGCAGCTTGGACCTTGGACAGGGAACAGATACGCAGTATTTT. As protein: CASSLDLGQGTDTQYF.

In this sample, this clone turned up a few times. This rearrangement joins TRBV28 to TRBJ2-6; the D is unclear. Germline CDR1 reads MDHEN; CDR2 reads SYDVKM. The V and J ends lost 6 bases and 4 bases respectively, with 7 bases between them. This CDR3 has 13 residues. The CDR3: CASSSTGANVLTF. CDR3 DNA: TGTGCCAGCAGCTCCACCGGGGCCAACGTCCTGACTTTC.

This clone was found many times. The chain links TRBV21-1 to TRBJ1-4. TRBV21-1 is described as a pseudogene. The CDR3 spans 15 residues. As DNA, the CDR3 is TGTGCCAGCAGCAAAGCGCGACTTCAACTAATGAAAAACTGTTTT. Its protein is CASSKARLQLMKNCF.

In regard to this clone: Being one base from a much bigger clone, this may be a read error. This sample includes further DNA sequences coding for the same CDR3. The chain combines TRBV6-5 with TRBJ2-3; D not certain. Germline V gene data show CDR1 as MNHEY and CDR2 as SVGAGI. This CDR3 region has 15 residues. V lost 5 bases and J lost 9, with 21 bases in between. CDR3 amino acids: CASSALLWSASTQYF. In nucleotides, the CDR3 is TGTGCCAGCAGTGCCCTACTTTGGTCTGCGTCGACGCAGTATTTT.

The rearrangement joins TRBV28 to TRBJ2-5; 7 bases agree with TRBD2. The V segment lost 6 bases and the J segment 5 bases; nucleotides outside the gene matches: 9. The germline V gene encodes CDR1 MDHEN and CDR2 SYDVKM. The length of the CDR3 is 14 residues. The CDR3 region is CASRPWGGAETQYF. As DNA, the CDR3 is TGTGCCAGCAGACCCTGGGGAGGGGCGGAGACCCAGTACTTC.

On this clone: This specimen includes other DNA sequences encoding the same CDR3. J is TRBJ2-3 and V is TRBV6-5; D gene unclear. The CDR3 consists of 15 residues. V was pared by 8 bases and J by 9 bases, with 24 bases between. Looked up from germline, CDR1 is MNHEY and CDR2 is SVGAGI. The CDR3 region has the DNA TGTGCCAGCTGTGGGCTACTTGGGTCAGCGTCGACGCAGTATTTT. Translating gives CASCGLLGSASTQYF.